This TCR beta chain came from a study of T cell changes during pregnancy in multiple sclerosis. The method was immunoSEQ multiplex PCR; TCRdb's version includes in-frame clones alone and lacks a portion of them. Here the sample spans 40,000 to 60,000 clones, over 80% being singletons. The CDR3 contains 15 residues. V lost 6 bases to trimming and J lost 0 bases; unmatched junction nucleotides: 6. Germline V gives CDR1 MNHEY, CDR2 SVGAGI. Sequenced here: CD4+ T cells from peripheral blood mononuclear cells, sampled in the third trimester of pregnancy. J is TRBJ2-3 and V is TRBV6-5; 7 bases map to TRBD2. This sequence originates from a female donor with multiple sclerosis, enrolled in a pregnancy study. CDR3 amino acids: CASRISGASTDTQYF. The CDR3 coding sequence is TGTGCCAGCAGAATAAGCGGGGCTAGCACAGATACGCAGTATTTT.